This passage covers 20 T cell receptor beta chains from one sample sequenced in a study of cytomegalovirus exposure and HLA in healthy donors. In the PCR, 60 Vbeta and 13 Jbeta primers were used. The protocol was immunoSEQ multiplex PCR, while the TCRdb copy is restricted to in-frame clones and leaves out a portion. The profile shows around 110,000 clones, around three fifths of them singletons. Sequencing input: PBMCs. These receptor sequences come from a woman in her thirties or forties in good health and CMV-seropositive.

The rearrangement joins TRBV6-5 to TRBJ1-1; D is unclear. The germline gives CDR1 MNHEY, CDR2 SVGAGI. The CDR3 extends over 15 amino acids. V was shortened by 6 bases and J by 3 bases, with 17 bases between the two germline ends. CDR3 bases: TGTGCCAGCAGCCCCGTGGGAGCCCGGGACACTGAAGCTTTCTTT. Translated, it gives CASSPVGARDTEAFF.

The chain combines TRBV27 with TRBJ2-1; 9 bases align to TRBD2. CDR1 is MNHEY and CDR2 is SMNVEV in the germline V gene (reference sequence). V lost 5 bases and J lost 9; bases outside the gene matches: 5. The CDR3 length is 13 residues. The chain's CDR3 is CASSKAGGVEQFF. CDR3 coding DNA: TGTGCCAGCAGTAAGGCGGGAGGGGTTGAGCAGTTCTTC.

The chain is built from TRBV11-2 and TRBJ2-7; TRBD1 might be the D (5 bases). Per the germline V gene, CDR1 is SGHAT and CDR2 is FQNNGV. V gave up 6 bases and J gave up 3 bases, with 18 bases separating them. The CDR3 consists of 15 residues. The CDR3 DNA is TGTGCCAGCAGACTTCCACAGGTTGGGGACTACGAGCAGTACTTC. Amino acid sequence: CASRLPQVGDYEQYF.

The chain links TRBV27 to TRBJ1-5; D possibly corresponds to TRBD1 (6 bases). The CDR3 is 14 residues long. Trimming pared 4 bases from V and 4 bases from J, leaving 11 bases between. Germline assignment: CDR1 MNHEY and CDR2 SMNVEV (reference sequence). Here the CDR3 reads CASSYRGQNQPQHF. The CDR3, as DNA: TGTGCCAGCAGTTATCGGGGACAAAATCAGCCCCAGCATTTT.

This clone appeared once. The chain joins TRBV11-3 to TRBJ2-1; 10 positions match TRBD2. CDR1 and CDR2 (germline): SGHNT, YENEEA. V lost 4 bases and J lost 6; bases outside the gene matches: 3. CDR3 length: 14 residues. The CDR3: CASSSSGSVNEQFF. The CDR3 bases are TGTGCCAGCAGCTCTAGCGGGAGTGTCAATGAGCAGTTCTTC.

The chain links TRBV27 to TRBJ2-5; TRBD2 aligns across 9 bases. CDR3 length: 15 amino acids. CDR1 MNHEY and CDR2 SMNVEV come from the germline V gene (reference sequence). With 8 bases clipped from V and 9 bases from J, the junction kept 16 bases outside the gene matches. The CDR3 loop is CASCPRLAAMGAQYF. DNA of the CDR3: TGTGCCAGCTGCCCCCGACTAGCGGCGATGGGTGCCCAGTACTTC.

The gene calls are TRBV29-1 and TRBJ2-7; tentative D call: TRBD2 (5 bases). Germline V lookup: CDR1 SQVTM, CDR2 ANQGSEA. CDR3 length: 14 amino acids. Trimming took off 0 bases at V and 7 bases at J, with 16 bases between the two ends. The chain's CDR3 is CSVEDLPRTGEQYF. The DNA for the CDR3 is TGCAGCGTTGAAGATCTTCCCAGGACGGGGGAGCAGTACTTC.

This CDR3 reads CASSFGTGWSTDTQYF. The DNA of the CDR3 is TGTGCCAGCAGCTTCGGGACAGGGTGGAGCACAGATACGCAGTATTTT. The chain couples TRBV11-2 to TRBJ2-3; the match to TRBD1 covers 9 bases. Germline V CDR1 and CDR2: SGHAT, FQNNGV. The V and J ends lost 3 bases and 0 bases, in that order; junction bases with no gene match: 4. CDR3 size: 16 residues.

The DNA for the CDR3 is TGTGCCAGCAGTGAAGCGCATGGTAGCGGCAGCTCCTACGAGCAGTACTTC. Amino acids: CASSEAHGSGSSYEQYF. The V gene is TRBV6-1, the J gene TRBJ2-7; a weak D match, TRBD2 (6 bases). V lost 0 bases and J lost 0, with 15 bases in between. Germline assignment: CDR1 MNHNS and CDR2 SASEGT. The CDR3 extends over 17 amino acids.

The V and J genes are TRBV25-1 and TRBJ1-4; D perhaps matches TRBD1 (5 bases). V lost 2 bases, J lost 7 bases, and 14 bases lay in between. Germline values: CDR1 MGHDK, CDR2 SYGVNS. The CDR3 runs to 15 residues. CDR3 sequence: CASSEPGPLSEKLFF. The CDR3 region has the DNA TGTGCCAGCAGTGAACCAGGGCCTTTAAGTGAAAAACTGTTTTTT.

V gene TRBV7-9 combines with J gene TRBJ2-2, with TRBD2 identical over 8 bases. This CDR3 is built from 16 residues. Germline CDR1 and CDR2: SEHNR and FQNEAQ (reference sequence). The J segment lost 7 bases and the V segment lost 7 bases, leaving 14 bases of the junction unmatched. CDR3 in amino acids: CASKLSSSSGSGELFF. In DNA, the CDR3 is TGTGCCAGCAAGCTTAGCTCCTCCAGCGGGAGCGGGGAGCTGTTTTTT.

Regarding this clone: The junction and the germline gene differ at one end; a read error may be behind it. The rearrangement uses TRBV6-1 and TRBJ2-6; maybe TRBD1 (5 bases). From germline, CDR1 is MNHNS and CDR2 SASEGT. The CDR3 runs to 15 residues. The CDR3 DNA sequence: TGTGCCACGGGTCAGCCTGACTCTGGGGCCAACGTCCTGCCTTTC. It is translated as CATGQPDSGANVLPF.

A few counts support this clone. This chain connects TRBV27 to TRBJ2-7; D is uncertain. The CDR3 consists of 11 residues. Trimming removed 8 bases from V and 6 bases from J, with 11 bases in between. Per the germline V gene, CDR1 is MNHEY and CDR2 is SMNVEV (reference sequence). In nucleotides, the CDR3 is TGTGCCAGCGTGCGTGGTTCCGAGCAGTACTTC. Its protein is CASVRGSEQYF.

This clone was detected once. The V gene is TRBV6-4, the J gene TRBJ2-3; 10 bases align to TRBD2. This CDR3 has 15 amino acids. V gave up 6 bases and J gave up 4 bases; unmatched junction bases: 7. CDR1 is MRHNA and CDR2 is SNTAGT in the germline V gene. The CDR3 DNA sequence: TGTGCCAGCAGCGAAGCGGGAGGGGTGGCAGATACGCAGTATTTT. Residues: CASSEAGGVADTQYF.

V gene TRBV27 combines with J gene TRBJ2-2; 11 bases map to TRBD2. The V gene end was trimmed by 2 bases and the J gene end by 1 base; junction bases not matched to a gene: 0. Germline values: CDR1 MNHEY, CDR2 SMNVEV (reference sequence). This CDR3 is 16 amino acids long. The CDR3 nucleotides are TGTGCCAGCAGTTTACTAGCGGGAGGGAACACCGGGGAGCTGTTTTTT. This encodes CASSLLAGGNTGELFF.

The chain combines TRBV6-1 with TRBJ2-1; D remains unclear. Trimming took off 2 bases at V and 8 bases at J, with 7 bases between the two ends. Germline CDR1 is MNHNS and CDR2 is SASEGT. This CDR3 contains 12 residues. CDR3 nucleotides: TGTGCCAGCAGTGAACTATCACATGAGCAGTTCTTC. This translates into CASSELSHEQFF.

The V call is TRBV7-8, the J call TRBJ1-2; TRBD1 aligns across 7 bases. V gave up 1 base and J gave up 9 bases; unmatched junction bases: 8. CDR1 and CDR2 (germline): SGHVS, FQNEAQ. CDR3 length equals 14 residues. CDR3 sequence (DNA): TGTGCCAGCAGCTTAGGGTTGGAGGGGGCTAGCTACACCTTC. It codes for CASSLGLEGASYTF.

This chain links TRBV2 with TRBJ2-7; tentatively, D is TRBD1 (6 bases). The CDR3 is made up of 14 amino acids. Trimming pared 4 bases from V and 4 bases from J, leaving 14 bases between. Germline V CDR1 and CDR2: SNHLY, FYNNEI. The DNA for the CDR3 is TGTGCCAGCAGTGGAGGACAGCAATCGTACGAGCAGTACTTC. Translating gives CASSGGQQSYEQYF.

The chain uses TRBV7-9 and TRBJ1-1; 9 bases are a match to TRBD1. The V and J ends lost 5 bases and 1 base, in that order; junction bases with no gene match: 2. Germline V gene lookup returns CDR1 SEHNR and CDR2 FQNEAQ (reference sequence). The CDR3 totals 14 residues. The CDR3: CASSDRGRNTEAFF. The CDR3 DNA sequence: TGTGCCAGCAGCGACAGGGGGAGGAACACTGAAGCTTTCTTT.

The CDR3 DNA reads as TGTGCCAGCAGTCGGGCGGGAGTAGAGTACAATGAGCAGTTCTTC. Translating gives CASSRAGVEYNEQFF. The chain has TRBV27 and TRBJ2-1, with TRBD2 identical over 7 bases. The germline gives CDR1 MNHEY, CDR2 SMNVEV (reference sequence). This CDR3 is 15 amino acids long. Germline trimming cut 5 bases from V and 4 bases from J; bases unmatched to any gene: 8.